Shown below are 14 T cell receptor beta chains from a single sample sequenced in a study of blood T cell repertoires in COVID-19. Generated by immunoSEQ multiplex PCR, the TCRdb table keeps only in-frame clones and is missing some. Of more than 200,000 clones in the sample, roughly 86% are singletons; the top ten hold 2.7%. Sequenced sample: peripheral blood. Receptors originate from a woman in her sixties or seventies with acute or convalescent COVID-19.

The chain couples TRBV6-5 to TRBJ2-7, with D uncertain. Trimming pared 0 bases from V and 6 bases from J, leaving 12 bases between. The germline V gene has CDR1 MNHEY and CDR2 SVGAGI. There are 14 residues in the CDR3. The CDR3 nucleotides read TGTGCCAGCAGTTACTCGATCCAGGTCACCGAGCAGTACTTC. Protein product: CASSYSIQVTEQYF.

The V and J genes are TRBV28 and TRBJ1-1; perhaps TRBD1 as D (6 bases). CDR3 length equals 14 residues. The V end was cut by 8 bases, the J end by 0 bases, with 13 bases between. Germline assignment: CDR1 MDHEN and CDR2 SYDVKM. This CDR3 reads CASALGTLNTEAFF. The CDR3 coding sequence is TGTGCCAGCGCGCTGGGGACACTGAACACTGAAGCTTTCTTT.

The V gene is TRBV25-1, the J gene TRBJ1-5; 11 nucleotides match TRBD1. The germline V gene encodes CDR1 MGHDK and CDR2 SYGVNS. V trimming: 3 bases; J trimming: 0 bases; junction bases outside the gene matches: 4. The CDR3 loop spans 17 amino acids. CDR3 coding DNA: TGTGCCAGCAGTGAGGGGACAGGGGGTAATAGCAATCAGCCCCAGCATTTT. Protein sequence: CASSEGTGGNSNQPQHF. Using reference TRBV25-1 and TRBJ1-5 for the parts outside the CDR3, the full variable domain is EADIYQTPRYLVIGTGKKITLECSQTMGHDKMYWYQQDPGMELHLIHYSYGVNSTEKGDLSSESTVSRIRTEHFPLTLESARPSHTSQYLCASSEGTGGNSNQPQHFGDGTRLSIL.

The chain joins TRBV5-1 to TRBJ1-1; D is perhaps TRBD1 (5 bases). CDR1 is SGHRS, CDR2 YFSETQ, per germline. V was shortened by 0 bases and J by 3 bases, with 12 bases between the two germline ends. The CDR3 runs to 15 residues. The CDR3 is CASSLVGLGDTEAFF. CDR3 coding DNA: TGCGCCAGCAGCTTGGTCGGGCTAGGGGACACTGAAGCTTTCTTT.

The chain joins TRBV19 to TRBJ1-4; 7 bases align to TRBD1. The germline CDR1 and CDR2 sequences are LNHDA and SQIVND (reference sequence). This CDR3 is built from 15 residues. V was pared by 6 bases and J by 2 bases, with 6 bases of the junction left unmatched. Written as DNA, the CDR3 is TGTGCCAGTAGGCACAGGGGCGGGACTAATGAAAAACTGTTTTTT. Translating gives CASRHRGGTNEKLFF.

This clone was counted a single time. The chain employs TRBV27 and TRBJ2-3; 10 bases match TRBD2. The germline V gene has CDR1 MNHEY and CDR2 SMNVEV (reference sequence). Trimming cost V 1 base and J 2 bases; bases outside gene matches: 12. This CDR3 spans 19 amino acids. In nucleotides, the CDR3 is TGTGCCAGCAGTTTATATCCCCCTAGAGCGGGAGGGTCCACAGATACGCAGTATTTT. Its protein product is CASSLYPPRAGGSTDTQYF.

CDR3 coding DNA: TGTGCCAGCAGTCCCCCCCGGCAGGGGGCTATGAACACTGAAGCTTTCTTT. Protein product: CASSPPRQGAMNTEAFF. The chain employs TRBV28 and TRBJ1-1, with 8 nucleotides matching TRBD1. V lost 5 bases and J lost 0; bases outside the gene matches: 11. CDR3 length equals 17 residues. Germline loops: CDR1 MDHEN, CDR2 SYDVKM.

This chain uses TRBV18 with TRBJ2-1, with D tentatively TRBD2 (5 bases). V was pared by 3 bases and J by 5 bases, with 23 bases between. Looked up from germline, CDR1 is KGHSH and CDR2 is LQKENI. This CDR3 contains 18 residues. CDR3 DNA sequence: TGTGCCAGCTCACCCACAAAGGGAGCCAACCCCTCGGACAATGAGCAGTTCTTC. Its translation is CASSPTKGANPSDNEQFF.

This rearrangement joins TRBV4-1 to TRBJ1-6, with TRBD1 identical over 7 bases. The CDR3 has 17 residues. The V gene end was trimmed by 0 bases and the J gene end by 7 bases; junction bases not matched to a gene: 9. Looked up from germline, CDR1 is MGHRA and CDR2 is YSYEKL. The CDR3 sequence: CASSQDLAGQPNSPLHF. CDR3 bases: TGCGCCAGCAGCCAAGATCTGGCGGGACAGCCCAATTCACCCCTCCACTTT.

V and J are TRBV25-1 and TRBJ1-5; 10 bases map to TRBD1. Germline values: CDR1 MGHDK, CDR2 SYGVNS. The junction had 6 bases not matched to a gene; V was cut back by 6 bases and J by 7 bases. This CDR3 comprises 14 residues. CDR3 sequence: CASRGTGAEQPQHF. CDR3 bases: TGTGCCAGCAGAGGGACAGGGGCCGAACAGCCCCAGCATTTT.

The J gene is TRBJ1-1, the V gene TRBV28; D gene ambiguous. V lost 7 bases, J lost 1 base, and 13 bases lay in between. This CDR3 has 14 residues. Germline CDR1 and CDR2: MDHEN and SYDVKM. CDR3 nucleotides: TGTGCCAGCATCAACTCCGTCCCGAACACTGAAGCTTTCTTT. Translation: CASINSVPNTEAFF.

V is TRBV28 and J is TRBJ2-1; TRBD2 aligns across 10 bases. With V trimmed by 6 bases and J by 1 base, 3 bases remained unmatched. The germline V gene has CDR1 MDHEN and CDR2 SYDVKM. There are 15 residues in the CDR3. In DNA, the CDR3 is TGTGCCAGCAGCCTAGCGGGAGAATCCTACAATGAGCAGTTCTTC. Protein sequence: CASSLAGESYNEQFF.

This rearrangement joins TRBV9 to TRBJ2-3, with a weak D call TRBD2 (5 bases). The V end was cut by 2 bases, the J end by 3 bases, with 16 bases between. Germline V gene sequence: CDR1 SGDLS, CDR2 YYNGEE. The CDR3 covers 16 residues. The CDR3: CASSVSWGEGTDTQYF. The CDR3 DNA reads TGTGCCAGCAGCGTTAGCTGGGGAGAAGGGACAGATACGCAGTATTTT.

The chain recombines TRBV6-5 with TRBJ2-3, with TRBD2 matching 8 bases. V was pared by 6 bases and J by 2 bases, with 7 bases of the junction left unmatched. The CDR3 loop spans 15 amino acids. The germline V gene has CDR1 MNHEY and CDR2 SVGAGI. In DNA, the CDR3 is TGTGCCAGCAGGCGGGGGGTCACCTCCACAGATACGCAGTATTTT. This gives the protein CASRRGVTSTDTQYF.